This TCR beta chain came from a study of blood T cell repertoires in COVID-19. Across the whole study: The United States, Italy and Spain provided the acute and convalescent COVID-19 samples. From T cells, B-cell-depleted T cells, or PBMCs came the material, which was cDNA or gDNA.

CDR1 is MNHNS, CDR2 SASEGT, per germline. After removal of 1 base from V and 2 bases from J, the junction contained 9 bases not matched to a gene. CDR3 length equals 19 residues. This clone was recorded only once. TCRdb's table, derived via immunoSEQ multiplex PCR, lists solely in-frame clones and lacks some. The sample yields roughly 100,000 clones, 75% to 90% seen once. J is TRBJ2-6 and V is TRBV6-1; 9 nucleotides line up with TRBD1. Sequenced input: peripheral blood. The source is a human donor in a cohort sampled during active COVID-19. The CDR3 here is CASSEDWGQGPAGANVLTF. The DNA for the CDR3 is TGTGCCAGCAGTGAAGACTGGGGACAGGGACCCGCTGGGGCCAACGTCCTGACTTTC.